These 5 T cell receptor beta chains came from one sample sequenced in a study of shared clonotypes between healthy human individuals. Sequenced by immunoSEQ multiplex PCR; TCRdb stores in-frame clones only, minus some. In the table there are about 1.5 million clones, around 98% of which are singletons. Sequenced: naive CD4+ T cells sorted from blood. The sample's subset: CD45RA+ positively selected. The receptors were gathered from a man in his thirties or forties in good health.

The chain uses TRBV5-5 and TRBJ2-3; TRBD2 is a possible D gene (6 bases). The CDR3 loop spans 14 amino acids. Trimming removed 6 bases from V and 2 bases from J, with 13 bases in between. The germline V gene has CDR1 SGHKS and CDR2 YYEKEE (reference sequence). The CDR3 DNA is TGTGCCAGCACCCGGGACTTAACCACAGATACGCAGTATTTT. Its translation: CASTRDLTTDTQYF.

The V call is TRBV7-2, the J call TRBJ1-5; D is undetermined. This CDR3 spans 18 amino acids. V shed 5 bases and J shed 0 bases, with 20 bases lying between them. Germline values: CDR1 SGHTA, CDR2 FQGNSA. CDR3 protein: CASSRFGILPYSNQPQHF. For the CDR3, the DNA is TGTGCCAGCAGCCGATTCGGGATCCTTCCCTATAGCAATCAGCCCCAGCATTTT.

The chain couples TRBV6-6 to TRBJ2-7, with D possibly TRBD1 on 5 matching bases. CDR3 size: 15 residues. Germline V gene sequence: CDR1 MNHNY, CDR2 SVGAGI (reference sequence). Trimming left V 3 bases short and J 7 bases short, with 19 bases between. As DNA, the CDR3 is TGTGCCAGCAGTTATAATGATCTTCGACGACAGGAGCAGTACTTC. Translating it yields CASSYNDLRRQEQYF.

The genes are TRBV28 and TRBJ2-7, with D possibly matching TRBD1 (6 bases). V was pared by 8 bases and J by 4 bases, with 18 bases between. The CDR3 length is 14 residues. Germline V CDR1 and CDR2: MDHEN, SYDVKM. This CDR3 is CASRSQGSLYEQYF. Here the CDR3 DNA reads TGTGCCAGCCGATCGCAGGGGAGCTTGTACGAGCAGTACTTC.

The J gene is TRBJ1-1, the V gene TRBV9; D gene uncertain. The CDR3 runs to 16 residues. The ends were cut back, 0 bases at V and 0 bases at J, with 12 bases in the middle. Looked up from germline, CDR1 is SGDLS and CDR2 is YYNGEE. The CDR3 DNA follows: TGTGCCAGCAGCGTAGGTGGTAGGGCCATGAACACTGAAGCTTTCTTT. Its translation: CASSVGGRAMNTEAFF.